This TCR beta chain was sequenced during a study of monozygotic twins with inflammatory bowel disease. Study results and limitations: IBD patients shared fewer clonotypes with other individuals than healthy twins, especially patients with disease activity signs. Perhaps reflecting limited power, concordant and discordant twins did not differ in repertoire similarity. Distinguishing T cell subtypes was not possible.

To note about this clonotype: Its specificity is unknown.

Germline V gene data show CDR1 as SNHLY and CDR2 as FYNNEI. The CDR3 runs 15 residues. Added by template switching were UMIs that each held a 6-nucleotide sample barcode. TCRdb reprocessed the 5' RACE reads, with one entry per CDR3 protein and no DNA. The ten top clones account for less than 2.5%, within a sample of over 130,000 distinct CDR3 sequences. The sequenced sample consisted of blood. The receptor was isolated from a human donor with ulcerative colitis or Crohn's disease, or a healthy co-twin of an affected twin (not recorded which). The V gene is TRBV2, the J gene TRBJ2-3; TCRdb calls TRBD1, which cannot be checked without DNA. CDR3 region: CASFLTAPSTDTQYF.